This T cell receptor (beta chain) comes out of a study of siplizumab effects on memory and regulatory T cells. Whole-study findings and limits: Naive T cells, seemingly more diverse than memory cells, seemed major alloresponse contributors.

This CDR3 comprises 17 residues. The V segment lost 6 bases and the J segment 2 bases; nucleotides outside the gene matches: 14. Looked up from germline, CDR1 is MDHEN and CDR2 is SYDVKM. Clones were sequenced by immunoSEQ multiplex PCR, and TCRdb holds only the in-frame ones, with some missing. This sample has some 96,000 clones, with 94% found just once. Turning to this clone: Its antigen is undetermined.

The material sequenced was non-Treg CD4+ T cells sorted from blood. The clonotype comes from a human donor in good health. J is TRBJ1-2 and V is TRBV28; 8 bases are shared with TRBD1. The CDR3: CASRTPSVGQVNYGYTF. CDR3 DNA: TGTGCCAGCAGAACACCCAGCGTGGGACAGGTGAACTATGGCTACACCTTC.